Below, 13 T cell receptor beta chains from the same sample are listed, as sequenced in a study of long-term antiretroviral therapy in people with HIV. At survey level, the immunoSEQ assay was run in its v3.0 version. Libraries were prepared by immunoSEQ multiplex PCR; TCRdb keeps only in-frame clonotypes and omits some of them. Found here are about 23,000 clones, around 80% of them singletons; the top ten hold 4.5% to 6%. This specimen consisted of unsorted PBMCs, obtained 0.3 years after starting antiretroviral therapy. The receptors originated from a man aged 45 to 65 with HIV.

This clone was seen more than once but under ten times. The chain couples TRBV27 to TRBJ1-5, with 8 bases aligning to TRBD1. CDR3 length: 14 residues. Looked up from germline, CDR1 is MNHEY and CDR2 is SMNVEV (reference sequence). Trimming removed 7 bases from V and 9 bases from J; junction bases left unmatched: 11. CDR3 sequence (DNA): TGTGCCAGCACTCCACAGGGGGTCCTTGGGCCCCAGCATTTT. Residues: CASTPQGVLGPQHF.

J is TRBJ2-2 and V is TRBV7-2, with D unresolved. Trimming removed 3 bases from V and 4 bases from J, with 12 bases in between. CDR3 size: 15 residues. In germline, CDR1 is SGHTA, CDR2 FQGNSA. CDR3 region: CASSFGRVGTGELFF. Written as DNA, the CDR3 is TGTGCCAGCAGCTTCGGTCGGGTGGGCACCGGGGAGCTGTTTTTT.

This clone was seen a single time. The J gene is TRBJ2-5, the V gene TRBV11-3; unclear D gene. V was clipped by 5 bases and J by 5 bases, with 6 bases between them. This CDR3 region has 11 residues. Germline values: CDR1 SGHNT, CDR2 YENEEA. As DNA, the CDR3 is TGTGCCAGCAGCCAACGGGAGACCCAGTACTTC. Translation gives CASSQRETQYF.

The chain recombines TRBV7-9 with TRBJ1-4; D remains unclear. CDR1 is SEHNR, CDR2 FQNEAQ, per germline (reference sequence). V was clipped by 8 bases and J by 0 bases, with 10 bases between them. This CDR3 comprises 14 residues. The CDR3 bases are TGTGCCAGCTCTATTGGGGCAACTAATGAAAAACTGTTTTTT. This translates into CASSIGATNEKLFF. The complete variable domain, with remaining parts taken from reference TRBV7-9 and TRBJ1-4, reads DTGVSQNPRHKITKRGQNVTFRCDPISEHNRLYWYRQTLGQGPEFLTYFQNEAQLEKSRLLSDRFSAERPKGSFSTLEIQRTEQGDSAMYLCASSIGATNEKLFFGSGTQLSVL.

The rearrangement uses TRBV5-1 and TRBJ1-6; TRBD1 might be the D (5 bases). This CDR3 spans 13 amino acids. CDR1 is SGHRS, CDR2 YFSETQ, per germline. V lost 4 bases and J lost 7, with 9 bases in between. CDR3 in amino acids: CASSRDSNSPLHF. The CDR3 coding sequence is TGCGCCAGCAGCCGAGACAGCAATTCACCCCTCCACTTT.

V is TRBV6-4 and J is TRBJ2-3; 7 positions agree with TRBD2. V lost 6 bases and J lost 1; bases outside the gene matches: 4. Germline CDR1 reads MRHNA; CDR2 reads SNTAGT. The CDR3 spans 14 residues. CDR3 residues: CASSLAGGTDTQYF. CDR3 in DNA: TGTGCCAGCAGCCTTGCGGGGGGCACAGATACGCAGTATTTT.

The DNA of the CDR3 is TGTGCCAGCAGCTTGGACAGGGGGTACGGCGAGCAGTACTTC. Its protein product is CASSLDRGYGEQYF. V usage is TRBV7-6 and J usage is TRBJ2-7; 10 bases are a match to TRBD1. Germline CDR1 SGHVS, CDR2 FNYEAQ. CDR3 length equals 14 residues. V lost 3 bases to trimming and J lost 6 bases; unmatched junction nucleotides: 5.

The chain joins TRBV4-3 to TRBJ2-7; tentatively, D is TRBD1 (6 bases). Trimming left V 0 bases short and J 5 bases short, with 11 bases between. The V gene's germline CDR1 is LGHNA and CDR2 YSLEER. This CDR3 contains 14 residues. CDR3 amino acids: CASSQDPQGNEQYF. The DNA for the CDR3 is TGCGCCAGCAGCCAAGATCCCCAGGGGAACGAGCAGTACTTC.

The V call is TRBV11-2, the J call TRBJ1-6; 7 bases are shared with TRBD1. The V gene end was trimmed by 2 bases and the J gene end by 8 bases; junction bases not matched to a gene: 12. Germline CDR1 is SGHAT and CDR2 is FQNNGV. The CDR3 runs to 17 residues. Here the CDR3 reads CASSLITRTGEHSPLHF. The CDR3 DNA follows: TGTGCCAGCAGCTTAATCACCCGGACAGGAGAGCATTCACCCCTCCACTTT.

The V call is TRBV15, the J call TRBJ2-6, with D possibly being TRBD1 (6 bases). Germline CDR1 and CDR2: LNHNV and YYDKDF (reference sequence). The CDR3 consists of 18 residues. Trimming shortened V by 0 bases and J by 4 bases, and 16 bases separated the two germline ends. CDR3 in amino acids: CATSRDVLRGVGANVLTF. The CDR3 nucleotides read TGTGCCACCAGCAGAGATGTGCTCAGGGGCGTCGGGGCCAACGTCCTGACTTTC.

This clone came up once. The CDR3 DNA reads as TGTGCCAGCAGCTTACAAGCGGGGGCCGCTGTAGAAGAGACCCAGTACTTC. This sequence encodes CASSLQAGAAVEETQYF. This chain uses TRBV7-2 with TRBJ2-5, with 8 bases identical to TRBD2. The CDR3 runs 17 residues. Per germline, CDR1 SGHTA and CDR2 FQGNSA. The V and J ends lost 2 bases and 3 bases, in that order; junction bases with no gene match: 11.

In this sample, this clone turned up a few times. V usage is TRBV2 and J usage is TRBJ1-5; a possible D gene is TRBD1 (5 bases). V lost 4 bases, J lost 7 bases, and 11 bases lay in between. The length of the CDR3 is 13 residues. Germline CDR1 is SNHLY and CDR2 is FYNNEI. CDR3 region: CASSGRRGQPQHF. In DNA, the CDR3 is TGTGCCAGCAGTGGAAGGAGGGGACAGCCCCAGCATTTT.

The chain joins TRBV28 to TRBJ2-7, with TRBD1 matching 7 bases. Germline-derived CDR1 and CDR2 are MDHEN and SYDVKM. The CDR3 runs to 13 residues. Trimming cost V 6 bases and J 3 bases; bases outside gene matches: 5. The CDR3 sequence: CASSGTEIYEQYF. The CDR3 region has the DNA TGTGCCAGCAGCGGGACAGAAATCTACGAGCAGTACTTC.